Below are 22 T cell receptor beta chains sequenced from a single sample in a study of T cells in Graves' hyperthyroidism and ophthalmopathy (dated by TCRdb to about 2019). Receptor libraries were prepared by multiplex PCR. Sequenced using an Illumina HiSeq 2000. TCR beta CDR3 regions were amplified from RNA transcripts. For the first round of RT-PCR on the TCR CDR3, the HTBI primer set was used together with the Qiagen OneStep RT-PCR kit. TCRdb reprocessing: public reads trimmed at Q25 with fastp, clones called with MiXCR, in-frame beta chains kept. Each CDR3 protein gets just one entry, which takes the most common genes and DNA from the rows behind it. The sample table contains about 520,000 distinct CDR3 sequences; only one count was recorded for around 24% of them. About 11% of the sample comes from the top ten. Sequenced material: blood. These TCRs come from a woman under 40 with Graves' ophthalmopathy.

The table lists this clonotype with a count of one. The junction departs from the called germline gene at one end, perhaps through a read error. The chain joins TRBV7-9 to TRBJ1-1; the D gene is possibly TRBD1 (5 bases). CDR1 is SEHNR, CDR2 FQNEAQ, per germline (reference sequence). The CDR3 length is 14 residues. The CDR3 bases are TGTGCCAGCAGCTTAGCAGGGACTAACACTGAAGCTCTCTTT. Protein product: CASSLAGTNTEALF.

This clonotype has a count of ten or more. Without the conserved terminal phenylalanine or tryptophan, this CDR3 likely stems from a read error. The chain uses TRBV5-1 and TRBJ1-2; 10 bases are a match to TRBD1. Germline loops: CDR1 SGHRS, CDR2 YFSETQ. CDR3 length: 16 residues. J gave up 2 bases and V 7 bases, and 11 bases lay outside the gene matches. The CDR3 sequence: CASRPGQGNSNYGYTL. The CDR3 coding sequence is TGCGCCAGCCGACCGGGACAGGGGAATTCGAACTATGGCTACACCCTC.

The chain links TRBV6-2 or TRBV6-3 to TRBJ2-1, with TRBD2 identical over 8 bases. CDR3 size: 14 residues. Germline V gene sequence: CDR1 MNHEY, CDR2 SVGEGT. V dropped 2 bases and J dropped 3; count of bases not matched to a gene: 0. In DNA, the CDR3 is TGTGCCAGCAGTTACCGGGGGGGCTACAATGAGCAGTTCTTC. This gives the protein CASSYRGGYNEQFF.

This clonotype was observed at least ten times. The chain uses TRBV12-3 or TRBV12-4 and TRBJ2-7; D is tentatively TRBD1 or TRBD2 (5 bases each). The germline V and J ends were trimmed by 7 bases and 3 bases, with 19 bases remaining between them. The CDR3 is 15 amino acids. The CDR3 here is CASTRDGGLLYEQYF. CDR3 DNA sequence: TGTGCCAGCACCCGTGATGGGGGTCTCCTCTACGAGCAGTACTTC.

This clonotype was seen repeatedly, ten times or more. This chain connects TRBV30 to TRBJ2-7; D might be TRBD2 (6 bases). Trimming took off 1 base at V and 3 bases at J, with 10 bases between the two ends. This CDR3 is built from 13 residues. Germline loops: CDR1 GTSNPN, CDR2 SVGIG (reference sequence). CDR3 protein: CAWSGGGDYEQYF. CDR3 DNA sequence: TGTGCCTGGAGTGGGGGCGGGGACTACGAGCAGTACTTC.

This clonotype occurred many times. This chain links TRBV7-8 with TRBJ1-1; D not resolved. Trimming cost V 1 base and J 0 bases, with 12 bases left between them. Per the germline V gene, CDR1 is SGHVS and CDR2 is FQNEAQ. The CDR3 spans 16 residues. The CDR3: CASSLEGGNMNTEAFF. CDR3 nucleotide sequence: TGTGCCAGCAGCTTAGAAGGTGGGAACATGAACACTGAAGCTTTCTTT.

Only a few counts were recorded for this clonotype. The chain uses TRBV10-1 and TRBJ2-7; 8 nucleotides agree with TRBD2. Germline V gene sequence: CDR1 WNHNN, CDR2 SYGVQD (reference sequence). Trimming took 6 bases from V and 3 from J; bases not matched to a gene: 10. The CDR3 consists of 15 residues. The CDR3 sequence: CASSGTSRDNYEQYF. The CDR3 DNA reads TGCGCCAGCAGCGGGACTAGTCGCGATAACTACGAGCAGTACTTC.

This clonotype showed up many times. This chain joins TRBV6-1 and TRBJ1-3; 7 positions match TRBD1. The CDR3 sequence is 13 residues long. The J segment lost 3 bases and the V segment lost 6 bases, leaving 2 bases of the junction unmatched. Germline V gene lookup returns CDR1 MNHNS and CDR2 SASEGT. CDR3 bases: TGTGCCAGCAGGACAGGGTTTGGAAACACCATATATTTT. Translated, it gives CASRTGFGNTIYF.

This clonotype was recorded many times. This chain uses TRBV29-1 with TRBJ1-4, with 8 bases matching TRBD1. From germline, CDR1 is SQVTM and CDR2 ANQGSEA. The CDR3 totals 15 residues. Trimming cost V 0 bases and J 4 bases; bases outside gene matches: 4. CDR3 sequence (DNA): TGCAGCGTTGAAGACCCGGGACAGGTTAATGAAAAACTGTTTTTT. The encoded protein is CSVEDPGQVNEKLFF.

This clonotype was recorded at least ten times. V and J are TRBV6-1 and TRBJ1-4; the D is unclear. Trimming stripped 7 bases from V and 8 bases from J, with 14 bases between. From germline, CDR1 is MNHNS and CDR2 SASEGT. The CDR3 has 13 residues. The CDR3 nucleotides are TGTGCCAGCACGTACGGTATTGGCGAAAAACTGTTTTTT. It is translated as CASTYGIGEKLFF.

The chain combines TRBV4-2 with TRBJ2-1; D unclear. The CDR3 sequence is 15 residues long. The germline V gene has CDR1 LGHNA and CDR2 YNFKEQ. The germline V and J ends were trimmed by 1 base and 4 bases, with 11 bases remaining between them. In DNA form, the CDR3 reads TGTGCCAGCAGCCAAGGTAGGAGTAGTTACAATGAGCAGTTCTTC. Translating it yields CASSQGRSSYNEQFF.

This clonotype has a single count. The chain is built from TRBV18 and TRBJ2-7; TRBD2 agrees at 7 bases. CDR1 KGHSH and CDR2 LQKENI come from the germline V gene. V dropped 3 bases and J dropped 1; count of bases not matched to a gene: 3. The CDR3 extends over 14 amino acids. DNA of the CDR3: TGTGCCAGCTCACCTACTAGCGTATCCTACGAGCAGTACTTC. It codes for CASSPTSVSYEQYF.

The V call is TRBV6-5, the J call TRBJ1-1, with TRBD1 matching 10 bases. Losses at the gene ends were 5 bases for V and 6 bases for J; bases not matched to a gene: 12. CDR3 length: 16 amino acids. CDR1 MNHEY and CDR2 SVGAGI come from the germline V gene. CDR3 region: CASSNRDRGSNSEAFF. CDR3 DNA sequence: TGTGCCAGCAGTAACCGGGACAGGGGCTCTAACTCTGAAGCTTTCTTT.

This clonotype was counted ten times or more. The chain is built from TRBV20-1 and TRBJ1-2; D may be TRBD1 (5 bases). CDR1 DFQATT and CDR2 SNEGSKA come from the germline V gene (reference sequence). The V end was cut by 2 bases, the J end by 2 bases, with 6 bases between. The CDR3 length is 12 residues. The CDR3 loop reads CSARQGNYGYTF. The CDR3 bases are TGCAGTGCTAGACAGGGAAACTATGGCTACACCTTC.

In this sample, this clonotype turned up many times. V and J are TRBV11-2 and TRBJ1-1; no clear D gene. The CDR3 covers 14 residues. The germline gives CDR1 SGHAT, CDR2 FQNNGV. V lost 1 base to trimming and J lost 1 base, with 7 bases between them. CDR3 coding DNA: TGTGCCAGCAGCTTAGTCGGAAAGAACACTGAAGCTTTCTTT. Residues: CASSLVGKNTEAFF.

This clonotype was picked up a small number of times. This rearrangement joins TRBV11-1 to TRBJ1-5; D might be TRBD1 (6 bases). Per the germline V gene, CDR1 is SGHAT and CDR2 is FQDESV (reference sequence). V was cut by 4 bases and J by 0 bases, with 16 bases left in between. CDR3 size: 17 residues. In nucleotides, the CDR3 is TGTGCCAGCAGCTCTTGGACAGACGGCTATAGCAATCAGCCCCAGCATTTT. Translated, it gives CASSSWTDGYSNQPQHF.

This clonotype has at least ten counts. This rearrangement joins TRBV12-3 or TRBV12-4 to TRBJ1-1; 9 bases match TRBD1. With V trimmed by 8 bases and J by 7 bases, 8 bases remained unmatched. The CDR3 has 13 amino acids. The CDR3: CASGQQGAFEAFF. The CDR3 region has the DNA TGTGCCAGCGGACAACAGGGGGCCTTTGAAGCTTTCTTT.

There are many counts of this clonotype. V gene TRBV7-2 combines with J gene TRBJ1-2; D is ambiguous. The CDR3 runs to 13 residues. Germline lookup yields CDR1 SGHTA and CDR2 FQGNSA. V was pared by 2 bases and J by 3 bases, with 7 bases between. The CDR3 DNA reads as TGTGCCAGCAGCTTATCCAGCTACTATGGCTACACCTTC. Protein sequence: CASSLSSYYGYTF.

Of note for this clonotype: This may arise from a read error, as a much more abundant clone is one base away. The chain joins TRBV4-2 to TRBJ1-2, with a possible D match to TRBD1 (6 bases). Trimming pared 4 bases from V and 7 bases from J, leaving 10 bases between. The CDR3 runs to 12 residues. Germline lookup yields CDR1 LGHNA and CDR2 YNFKEQ. CDR3 nucleotides: TGTGCCAGCAGCCTGATCAGGGGTGGCTACACCTTC. Encoded protein: CASSLIRGGYTF.

This clonotype was found a few times. The rearrangement links TRBV2 to TRBJ1-1; D not certain. In germline, CDR1 is SNHLY, CDR2 FYNNEI. CDR3 size: 11 residues. Trimming shortened V by 8 bases and J by 5 bases, and 9 bases separated the two germline ends. For the CDR3, the DNA is TGTGCCAGCGGGCTCGAAACTGAAGCTTTCTTT. Translated, it gives CASGLETEAFF.

This clonotype was found many times. This chain connects TRBV28 to TRBJ1-1, with 7 bases aligning to TRBD1. The CDR3 sequence is 14 residues long. Germline trimming cut 3 bases from V and 6 bases from J; bases unmatched to any gene: 7. Germline V gene data show CDR1 as MDHEN and CDR2 as SYDVKM. CDR3 protein: CASSLTGLIAEAFF. In nucleotides, the CDR3 is TGTGCCAGCAGTTTGACAGGGCTGATCGCTGAAGCTTTCTTT.

The chain has TRBV28 and TRBJ1-1, with D uncertain. The CDR3 runs to 12 residues. Per the germline V gene, CDR1 is MDHEN and CDR2 is SYDVKM. Trimming took 3 bases from V and 8 from J, leaving 10 bases between them. For the CDR3, the DNA is TGTGCCAGCAGTTTCGAGGCGGGAGAAGCTTTCTTT. Translating gives CASSFEAGEAFF.